Listed below are T cell receptor beta chains from one sample, sequenced in a study of cytomegalovirus exposure and HLA in healthy donors. Profiling relied on immunoSEQ multiplex PCR, and the TCRdb table lists in-frame clones only, not all of them. The sample carries more than 95,000 clones, over 65% recorded once. Input material: PBMCs. The receptor set was obtained from a woman between 35 and 50 years old in good health and CMV-seronegative. CDR3s include the opening cysteine and the closing phenylalanine or tryptophan. The D gene is left open where the match is weak. Size is omitted from some rows. Given values are once, few, many or a class for expanded clones.

v_gene,abundance,j_gene,d_gene,CDR3nt,CDR3aa
TRBV18,few,TRBJ2-5,-,TGTGCCAGCTCTGGCGGATCACAAGAGACCCAGTACTTC,CASSGGSQETQYF
TRBV10-1,-,TRBJ2-3,-,TGCGCCAGCAGTAGCCTGGGAGTAGGAGATACGCAGTATTTT,CASSSLGVGDTQYF
TRBV15,-,TRBJ1-3,-,TGTGCCACCAGCAGAGATCACCCAGGGGCTGGAAACACCATATATTTT,CATSRDHPGAGNTIYF
TRBV2,-,TRBJ2-4,-,TGTGCCAGCAGTGGTCAGGGATCCAAAAACATTCAGTACTTC,CASSGQGSKNIQYF
TRBV2,-,TRBJ2-1,-,TGTGCCAGCAATTGGAGGAGCGAGCAGTTCTTC,CASNWRSEQFF
TRBV5-8,once,TRBJ2-1,TRBD2,TGTGCCAGCAGCATCGGGACTAGCGGGTCCAATGAGCAGTTCTTC,CASSIGTSGSNEQFF
TRBV7-9,-,TRBJ2-5,-,TGTTCCAGCAGTCGACCTCTAGGTGTGGGAGAGACCCAGTACTTC,CSSSRPLGVGETQYF
TRBV4-3,-,TRBJ1-2,TRBD1,TGCGCCAGCAGCCGACAGACAGGGGCTAACTATGGCTACACCTTC,CASSRQTGANYGYTF
TRBV6-1,-,TRBJ2-7,-,TGTGCCAGCACAGGGTACCCCTACGAGCAGTACTTC,CASTGYPYEQYF
TRBV6-5,-,TRBJ1-5,-,TGTGCCAGCAGCTCAGGGAATCAGCCCCAGCATTTT,CASSSGNQPQHF
TRBV5-6,-,TRBJ2-3,TRBD2,TGTGCCAGCAGCTTGGAGGCGGGAGGAGGCGTCACAGATACGCAGTATTTT,CASSLEAGGGVTDTQYF
TRBV18,-,TRBJ2-3,TRBD2,TGTGCCAGCTCACCAGGACTAGCGGGAGCGGGAAACACAGATACGCAGTATTTT,CASSPGLAGAGNTDTQYF
TRBV4-1,once,TRBJ2-1,TRBD2,TGCGCCAGCAGCCAAACTAGCGTCAGATTCTACAATGAGCAGTTCTTC,CASSQTSVRFYNEQFF
TRBV19,-,TRBJ1-2,-,TGTGCCAGTAGCCGCCAGGGATCCCTATGGAGTGGCTACACCTTC,CASSRQGSLWSGYTF
TRBV27,-,TRBJ1-4,TRBD1,TGTGCCAGCAGTCCCGGGACAGGGTCTGAAAAACTGTTTTTT,CASSPGTGSEKLFF
TRBV5-1,-,TRBJ1-1,-,TGCGCCAGCAGCTCGGCGGTGGGGAACACTGAAGCTTTCTTT,CASSSAVGNTEAFF
TRBV21-1,-,TRBJ2-1,-,TGTGCCAGCATTCCCTTACGGGGAGGGGGAAGCTCCTACAATGAGCAGTTCTTC,CASIPLRGGGSSYNEQFF
TRBV5-1,-,TRBJ2-5,-,TGCGCCAGCAGCGCGACAGTTCAAGAGACCCAGTACTTC,CASSATVQETQYF
TRBV19,-,TRBJ2-5,-,TGTGCCAGTAGTGACATCCCCCAAGAGACCCAGTACTTC,CASSDIPQETQYF
TRBV28,-,TRBJ1-1,-,TGTGCCAGCAGTCCTCGGGGGACCGTCAACCAGGGAGCTTTCTTT,CASSPRGTVNQGAFF
TRBV4-2,-,TRBJ2-7,TRBD2,TGTGCCAGCAGCCCTACTAGCGCCTCCTACGAGCAGTACTTC,CASSPTSASYEQYF
TRBV28,-,TRBJ2-1,-,TGTGCCAGCAGTTTAATGGGAGGACGGCACAATGAGCAGTTCTTC,CASSLMGGRHNEQFF
TRBV19,-,TRBJ2-7,TRBD2,TGTGCCAGTCGGAGGACAGGAGGGACTAGCGGGAGAACTTACGAGCAGTACTTC,CASRRTGGTSGRTYEQYF
TRBV6-1,-,TRBJ2-5,TRBD1,TGTGCCAGCAGGCGACAGGGCCGCTCGGAAGAGACCCAGTACTTC,CASRRQGRSEETQYF
TRBV4-1,-,TRBJ2-7,TRBD1,TGCGCCAGCAGCCCTAGGACAGGGGGCCTGTACGAGCAGTACTTC,CASSPRTGGLYEQYF
TRBV14,-,TRBJ2-3,TRBD2,TGTGCCAGCAGCCAATTAGCGGGGGGATGGAATACGCAGTATTTT,CASSQLAGGWNTQYF
TRBV5-4,-,TRBJ2-3,TRBD2,TGTGCCAGCAGCTCCCAGTTAAGCGGGAGCTACACAGATACGCAGTATTTT,CASSSQLSGSYTDTQYF
TRBV5-1,few,TRBJ2-6,TRBD1,TGCGCCAGCAGGCCGGGACAGGCTGGGGCCAACGTCCTGACTTTC,CASRPGQAGANVLTF
TRBV7-8,-,TRBJ1-4,TRBD1,TGTGCCAGCAGCCCCAGGCAGGGGGGCGAAAAACTGTTTTTT,CASSPRQGGEKLFF
TRBV4-1,-,TRBJ2-4,-,TGCGCCAGCAGCCAAGTGCGAGCGGCCAAAAACATTCAGTACTTC,CASSQVRAAKNIQYF
TRBV10-1,-,TRBJ1-1,-,TGCGCCAGCAGGATCGGACACCCGAACACTGAAGCTTTCTTT,CASRIGHPNTEAFF
TRBV28,-,TRBJ2-7,TRBD1,TGTGCCAGCAGTCCAGGACAGGGGCGTTACTACGAGCAGTACTTC,CASSPGQGRYYEQYF
TRBV5-6,-,TRBJ1-5,-,TGTGCCAGCAGCTCTACTGGACAGTTCAATCAGCCCCAGCATTTT,CASSSTGQFNQPQHF
TRBV6-5,once,TRBJ2-3,-,TGTGCCAGCAGTTACTTTACCAGCGGATACACAGATACGCAGTATTTT,CASSYFTSGYTDTQYF
TRBV10-1,-,TRBJ2-1,TRBD1,TGCGCCGCACCGGGACAGGACATCAATGAGCAGTTCTTC,CAAPGQDINEQFF
TRBV5-1,-,TRBJ2-3,TRBD1,TGCGCCAGCAGCCTCCGCCCTACAGGGGGTCGGACAGATACGCAGTATTTT,CASSLRPTGGRTDTQYF
TRBV10-3,-,TRBJ1-3,-,TGTGCCATCAGGCCTGACAGCGTGAGCTCTGGAAACACCATATATTTT,CAIRPDSVSSGNTIYF
TRBV28,-,TRBJ2-3,TRBD2,TGTGCCAGCAGTTTTCGGCGGGAGTGGTATTTT,CASSFRREWYF
TRBV7-2,-,TRBJ2-5,-,TGTGCCAGCAGGCAAGGGGGGGTAGAGGAGACCCAGTACTTC,CASRQGGVEETQYF
TRBV4-2,-,TRBJ2-4,-,TGTGCCAGCAGCCAAGAACTAGCACCCAACAGTCAGTACTTC,CASSQELAPNSQYF
TRBV7-2,-,TRBJ2-1,TRBD2,TGTGCCAGCAGCCCCCTGACTAGCAGGATGTACAATGAGCAGTTCTTC,CASSPLTSRMYNEQFF
TRBV5-5,-,TRBJ1-4,-,TGTGCCAGCAGCTTGTCCGGGAACTCTAATGAAAAACTGTTTTTT,CASSLSGNSNEKLFF
TRBV4-2,-,TRBJ2-7,-,TGTGCCAGCAGCCAAGGCCCCAGGGCCGACTCCTACGAGCAGTACTTC,CASSQGPRADSYEQYF
TRBV6-1,-,TRBJ1-5,-,TGTGCCAGCAGTGAAGCTACATGGTATAGCAATCAGCCCCAGCATTTT,CASSEATWYSNQPQHF
TRBV5-1,once,TRBJ2-7,TRBD1,TGCGCCAGCAGCTTGGAAGGGACAGGGGCCGTCTACGAGCAGTACTTC,CASSLEGTGAVYEQYF
TRBV28,-,TRBJ1-5,TRBD1,TGTGCCAGCAGCTCCGGGACAGGGGGCGATCAGCCCCAGCATTTT,CASSSGTGGDQPQHF